This TCR beta chain appears in the sequencing data of a study of vaccination and CD4 T cells after COVID-19. Oncomine TCR Beta short-read sequencing was applied to DNA from cultured CD4+ T cells. TCRdb used MiXCR to reprocess the PCR reads, holding one entry per CDR3 protein. The data show about 20,000 distinct CDR3 sequences, with approximately 53% seen just once and 7.2% held by the top ten. In regard to this clonotype: The antigen is unknown.

The CDR3 loop spans 13 amino acids. Trimming shortened V by 6 bases and J by 4 bases, and 13 bases separated the two germline ends. The germline CDR1 and CDR2 sequences are DFQATT and SNEGSKA (reference sequence). Regarding the study as a whole: Looking at convalescent patients, a median approximately 86% of reactive clones were present only post-vaccination.

Treatment described: roughly 10-day PBMC culture with coronavirus spike peptide pools or control peptides (ViraFEST assay). Peptide pool stimulation in ViraFEST expanded antigen-specific T cells, whose TCRs were then sequenced. Positivity by PCR occurred from March to December 2020, a period that predated US Alpha, Beta and Delta variants. The receptor was derived from a human donor who had recovered from COVID-19. The source was CD4+ T cells from blood, cultured in vitro, collected before SARS-CoV-2 vaccination. The rearrangement links TRBV20-1 to TRBJ1-3; D remains ambiguous. The CDR3 region is CSATGGSGNTIYF. The CDR3 DNA sequence: TGCAGTGCCACCGGAGGTTCCGGAAACACCATATATTTT.